The sample holds many counts of the clone carrying this TCR beta chain. The junction departs from the called germline gene at one end, perhaps through a read error. This sample stems from a study of early T cells in non-severe SARS-CoV-2 infection. In the library, individual cDNA molecules carried attached unique molecular identifiers. TCRdb re-derived calls from the 5' RACE reads in MiXCR, one entry per CDR3 protein. The data hold 30,000 to 40,000 distinct CDR3 sequences, with 5% to 6.5% observed a single time. Germline-derived CDR1 and CDR2 are SGHTA and FQGTGA. The CDR3 is 14 amino acids. Sequencing was carried out using whole blood. This receptor was taken from an adult who was a healthcare worker with PCR-confirmed SARS-CoV-2 infection or an uninfected control (not recorded which). The chain uses TRBV7-3 and TRBJ2-3; TRBD2 agrees at 8 bases. In nucleotides, the CDR3 is TGTGCCAACAGCCCCGCGGGGGGAACAGATACGCAGTATTTT. The encoded protein is CANSPAGGTDTQYF.